A selection of T cell receptor beta chains follows, all from one sample in a study of T cell responses to AZD1222 COVID-19 vaccine. Generated by immunoSEQ multiplex PCR, the TCRdb table keeps only in-frame clones and is missing some. The sample comprises 80,000 to 90,000 clones, around 91% of which are singletons, and roughly 5.5% rests with the top ten. The sample was peripheral blood, taken on day 0 of MenACWY control vaccination. The receptor source for this set is an adult in good health. CDR3s leave out the opening cysteine and the closing phenylalanine or tryptophan. D genes are given only for firm matches.

V,D,J,CDR3
TRBV13,-,TRBJ1-2,ASSLGGGTNYGYT
TRBV18,TRBD1,TRBJ2-7,ASSPVGQGSYEQY
TRBV6-6,-,TRBJ2-5,ASSQMVETQY
TRBV29-1,-,TRBJ1-5,SVGNQGGQPQH
TRBV7-2,-,TRBJ1-1,ASSSTVGTEAF
TRBV6-5,-,TRBJ1-2,ASTTVLDNYGYT
TRBV20-1,-,TRBJ2-7,SASTDSTFYEQY
TRBV27,-,TRBJ2-7,ASSPEGFPSSYEQY
TRBV10-2,-,TRBJ1-6,ASSEYGSPLH
TRBV27,-,TRBJ1-5,ASKSAVGQPQH
TRBV3-1/TRBV3-2,TRBD1,TRBJ2-7,ASSPGQDRYEQY
TRBV21-1,-,TRBJ2-7,ASSNTGQIHVYEQY
TRBV19,-,TRBJ1-3,ASRQLSPGNTIY
TRBV5-5,-,TRBJ2-2,ASTRGGQNTGELF
TRBV6-5,-,TRBJ1-2,ASSYSTNYGYT
TRBV5-5,TRBD1,TRBJ2-7,ASSLDRGYEQY
TRBV10-2,-,TRBJ2-7,ASSEFGGTYEQY
TRBV6-2/TRBV6-3,-,TRBJ1-1,ASSYGGWNTEAF
TRBV18,-,TRBJ1-2,ASSPPTIFYGYT
TRBV29-1,TRBD1,TRBJ2-5,SVDPLQGVRETQY
TRBV9,-,TRBJ2-7,ASSVGVSQSLEQY
TRBV20-1,-,TRBJ1-6,SAIGNSPLH
TRBV6-5,-,TRBJ2-1,ASSYSEKNEQF
TRBV28,-,TRBJ1-4,ASRDEKLF
TRBV21-1,-,TRBJ2-7,ASSKSTQCEQY
TRBV27,-,TRBJ1-2,ASSPGPSWEGGHGYT
TRBV6-5,-,TRBJ2-1,ASSYSPDSRRNEQF
TRBV6-5,-,TRBJ1-4,ASSSSQGPGEKLF
TRBV6-4,TRBD1,TRBJ2-1,ASSAGTGTYNEQF
TRBV7-2,-,TRBJ2-3,ASSSPGSRPY
TRBV6-6,-,TRBJ1-2,ASSYSQIYGYT
TRBV2,TRBD2,TRBJ2-1,ASSESAGGFYNEQF
TRBV6-1,-,TRBJ2-3,ASSDGADTQY
TRBV6-2/TRBV6-3,TRBD2,TRBJ2-3,ASSFGLVKDTQY
TRBV10-3,TRBD1,TRBJ1-2,AIRATGATDGYT
TRBV27,-,TRBJ2-7,ASRTLTGALEVEQY
TRBV10-3,-,TRBJ2-7,AIRGSNNYEQY
TRBV6-5,-,TRBJ1-1,ASSYSRTQSEAF
TRBV6-5,-,TRBJ2-7,ASSIKGQNSYEQY
TRBV3-1/TRBV3-2,TRBD1,TRBJ2-7,ASSSRDRGLGEQY
TRBV6-5,-,TRBJ1-2,ASSTLTENYGYT
TRBV10-2,-,TRBJ2-1,ASSVSTDSYNEQF
TRBV20-1,-,TRBJ1-2,SAPSQGYT
TRBV6-5,TRBD2,TRBJ2-1,ASSLAGGYNEQF
TRBV5-5,-,TRBJ1-5,ASSFDLNTGTRNQPQH
TRBV2,TRBD2,TRBJ2-3,ASSGGTSGSTDTQY
TRBV7-2,-,TRBJ1-5,ASSLVGGGNQPQH
TRBV27,TRBD1,TRBJ1-2,ASSLKTGPYGYT
TRBV3-1/TRBV3-2,TRBD1,TRBJ1-4,ASSRPGGGNEKLF
TRBV6-1,-,TRBJ2-7,ASSEYKASYEQY
TRBV2,-,TRBJ1-2,ASTPQLAGELGYT
TRBV7-2,-,TRBJ2-1,ASSLDPGDYNEQF
TRBV3-1/TRBV3-2,TRBD2,TRBJ2-1,ASSQAGLAGVNEQF
TRBV19,TRBD1,TRBJ1-1,ASSSLGQGQTEAF
TRBV28,-,TRBJ2-4,ASSSRRGKNIQY
TRBV5-1,-,TRBJ1-6,ASSLVFYNSPLH
TRBV27,-,TRBJ2-6,ASSLSLGEAQVLT
TRBV29-1,-,TRBJ2-7,SVECRPQGITYEQY